The clone carrying this T cell receptor (beta chain) showed up just a few times. This sample was included in a study of blood T cell repertoires in COVID-19. Study summary: Samples of COVID-19 (acute and convalescent) were obtained from the United States, Italy and Spain.

Produced via immunoSEQ multiplex PCR; TCRdb's table is partial and in-frame only. This sample carries fewer than 500,000 clones, roughly 89% of them seen once, and the ten largest clones take almost 1.5%. Trimming took 4 bases from V and 4 from J; bases not matched to a gene: 4. This CDR3 contains 15 residues. Germline CDR1 reads SGHRS; CDR2 reads YFSETQ. The chain recombines TRBV5-1 with TRBJ2-7, with TRBD2 identical over 14 bases. Source material: peripheral blood. This receptor was taken from a woman in her thirties with active or convalescent COVID-19. CDR3 amino acids: CASSPGTSGGYEQYF. CDR3 sequence (DNA): TGCGCCAGCAGCCCCGGGACTAGCGGGGGATACGAGCAGTACTTC.